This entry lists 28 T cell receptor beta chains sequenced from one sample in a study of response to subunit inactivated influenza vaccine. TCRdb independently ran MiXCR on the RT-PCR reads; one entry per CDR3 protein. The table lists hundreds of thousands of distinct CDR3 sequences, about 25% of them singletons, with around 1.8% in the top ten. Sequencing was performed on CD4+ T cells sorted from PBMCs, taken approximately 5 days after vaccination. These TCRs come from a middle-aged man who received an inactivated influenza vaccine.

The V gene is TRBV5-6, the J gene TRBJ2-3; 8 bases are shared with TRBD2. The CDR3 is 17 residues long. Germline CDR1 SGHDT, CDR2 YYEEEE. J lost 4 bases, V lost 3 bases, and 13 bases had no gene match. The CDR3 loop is CASSSPLSSGSSDTQYF. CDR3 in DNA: TGTGCCAGCAGCTCCCCATTGTCCAGCGGGAGCTCAGATACGCAGTATTTT.

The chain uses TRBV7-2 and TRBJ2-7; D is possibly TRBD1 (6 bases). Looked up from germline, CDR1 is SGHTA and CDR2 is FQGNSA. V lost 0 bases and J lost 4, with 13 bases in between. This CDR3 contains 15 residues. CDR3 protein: CASSLAARTEYEQYF. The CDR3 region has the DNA TGTGCCAGCAGCTTAGCAGCGCGGACAGAGTACGAGCAGTACTTC. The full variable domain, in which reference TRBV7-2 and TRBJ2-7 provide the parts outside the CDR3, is GAGVSQSPSNKVTEKGKDVELRCDPISGHTALYWYRQSLGQGLEFLIYFQGNSAPDKSGLPSDRFSAERTGGSVSTLTIQRTQQEDSAVYLCASSLAARTEYEQYFGPGTRLTVT.

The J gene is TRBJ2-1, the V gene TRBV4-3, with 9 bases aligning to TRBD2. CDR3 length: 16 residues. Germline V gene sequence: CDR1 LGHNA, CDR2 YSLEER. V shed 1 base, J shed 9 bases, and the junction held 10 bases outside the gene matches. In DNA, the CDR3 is TGCGCCAGCAGCCAAGCGGGCGGGGGGGCCTTGTCTGAGCAGTTCTTC. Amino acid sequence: CASSQAGGGALSEQFF.

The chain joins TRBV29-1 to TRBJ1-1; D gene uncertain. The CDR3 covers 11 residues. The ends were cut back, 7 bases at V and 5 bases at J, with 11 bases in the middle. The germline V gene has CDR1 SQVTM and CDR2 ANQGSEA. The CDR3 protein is CSGGEGTEAFF. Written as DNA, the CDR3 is TGCAGCGGTGGGGAAGGGACTGAAGCTTTCTTT. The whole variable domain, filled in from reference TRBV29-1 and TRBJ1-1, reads SAVISQKPSRDICQRGTSLTIQCQVDSQVTMMFWYRQQPGQSLTLIATANQGSEATYESGFVIDKFPISRPNLTFSTLTVSNMSPEDSSIYLCSGGEGTEAFFGQGTRLTVV.

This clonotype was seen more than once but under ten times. For the CDR3, the DNA is TGTGCCAGCAGCTTAGCGGGAGCCCACACCGGGGAGCTGTTTTTT. Amino acids: CASSLAGAHTGELFF. This chain links TRBV7-7 with TRBJ2-2; possibly TRBD2 for D (5 bases). Germline CDR1 SSHAT, CDR2 FNYEAQ (reference sequence). The CDR3 runs 15 residues. The V end lost 0 bases, the J end lost 3 bases, and 8 bases lay between the germline ends.

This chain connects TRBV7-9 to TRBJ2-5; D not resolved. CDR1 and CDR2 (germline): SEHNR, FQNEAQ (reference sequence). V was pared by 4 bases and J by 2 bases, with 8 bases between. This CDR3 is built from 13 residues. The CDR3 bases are TGTGCCAGCAGCTCGTTTAATCAAGAGACCCAGTACTTC. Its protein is CASSSFNQETQYF.

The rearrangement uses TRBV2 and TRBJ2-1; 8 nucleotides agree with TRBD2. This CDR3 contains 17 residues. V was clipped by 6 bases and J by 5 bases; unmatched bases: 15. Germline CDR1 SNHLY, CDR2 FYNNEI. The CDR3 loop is CASRGLPGLGTNNEQFF. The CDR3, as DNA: TGTGCCAGCAGAGGCCTACCGGGACTAGGGACCAACAATGAGCAGTTCTTC.

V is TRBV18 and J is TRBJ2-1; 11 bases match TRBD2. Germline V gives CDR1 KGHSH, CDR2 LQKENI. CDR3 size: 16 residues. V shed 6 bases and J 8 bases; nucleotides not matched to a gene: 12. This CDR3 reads CASSPTGTSGLDEQFF. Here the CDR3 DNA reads TGTGCCAGCTCCCCAACCGGGACTAGCGGTTTAGATGAGCAGTTCTTC.

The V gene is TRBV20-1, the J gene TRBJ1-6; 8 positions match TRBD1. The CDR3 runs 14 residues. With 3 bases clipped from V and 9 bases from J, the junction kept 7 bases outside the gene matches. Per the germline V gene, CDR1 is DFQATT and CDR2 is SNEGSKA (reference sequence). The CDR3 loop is CSASWTGPGSPLHF. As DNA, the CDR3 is TGCAGTGCTAGTTGGACAGGGCCAGGTTCACCCCTCCACTTT.

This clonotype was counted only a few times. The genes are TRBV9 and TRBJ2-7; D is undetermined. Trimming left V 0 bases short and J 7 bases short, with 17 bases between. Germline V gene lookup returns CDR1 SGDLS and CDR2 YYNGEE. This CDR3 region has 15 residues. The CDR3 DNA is TGTGCCAGCAGCGTAGGGGAAGTCTCCACCCGAGAGCAGTACTTC. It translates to CASSVGEVSTREQYF. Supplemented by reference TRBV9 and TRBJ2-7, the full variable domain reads DSGVTQTPKHLITATGQRVTLRCSPRSGDLSVYWYQQSLDQGLQFLIQYYNGEERAKGNILERFSAQQFPDLHSELNLSSLELGDSALYFCASSVGEVSTREQYFGPGTRLTVT.

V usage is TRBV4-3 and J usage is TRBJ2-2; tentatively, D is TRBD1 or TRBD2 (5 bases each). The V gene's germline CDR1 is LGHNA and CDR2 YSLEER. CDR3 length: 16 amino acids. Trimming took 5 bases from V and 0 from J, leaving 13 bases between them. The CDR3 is CASSYAGAANTGELFF. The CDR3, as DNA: TGCGCCAGCAGCTACGCCGGGGCCGCGAACACCGGGGAGCTGTTTTTT.

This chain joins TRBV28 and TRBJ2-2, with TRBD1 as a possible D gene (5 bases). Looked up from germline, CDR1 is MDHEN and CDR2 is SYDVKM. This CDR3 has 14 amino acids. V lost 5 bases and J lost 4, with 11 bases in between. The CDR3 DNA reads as TGTGCCAGCAGTACTGGACAACCCACCGGGGAGCTGTTTTTT. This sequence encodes CASSTGQPTGELFF.

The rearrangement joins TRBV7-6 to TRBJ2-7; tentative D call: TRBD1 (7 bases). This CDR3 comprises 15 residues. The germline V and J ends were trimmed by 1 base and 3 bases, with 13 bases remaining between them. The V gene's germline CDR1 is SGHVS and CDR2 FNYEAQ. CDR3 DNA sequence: TGTGCCAGCAGCTTAGAGTTTCAGGGGGGCTACGAGCAGTACTTC. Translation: CASSLEFQGGYEQYF. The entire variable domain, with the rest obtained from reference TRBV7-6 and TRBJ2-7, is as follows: GAGVSQSPRYKVTKRGQDVALRCDPISGHVSLYWYRQALGQGPEFLTYFNYEAQQDKSGLPNDRFSAERPEGSISTLTIQRTEQRDSAMYRCASSLEFQGGYEQYFGPGTRLTVT.

The CDR3 bases are TGTGCCACCTGCGCTTTGGCCACCGGGGAGCTGTTTTTT. Amino acids: CATCALATGELFF. J is TRBJ2-2 and V is TRBV24-1; no reliable D call. The ends were cut back, 9 bases at V and 4 bases at J, with 11 bases in the middle. Per germline, CDR1 KGHDR and CDR2 SFDVKD. CDR3 length: 13 residues.

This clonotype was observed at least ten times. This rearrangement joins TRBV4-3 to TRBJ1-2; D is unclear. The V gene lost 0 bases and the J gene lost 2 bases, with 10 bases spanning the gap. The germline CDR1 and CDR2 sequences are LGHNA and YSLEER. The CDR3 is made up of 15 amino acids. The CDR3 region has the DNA TGCGCCAGCAGCCAAGAACCGCCTTTAAACTATGGCTACACCTTC. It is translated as CASSQEPPLNYGYTF.

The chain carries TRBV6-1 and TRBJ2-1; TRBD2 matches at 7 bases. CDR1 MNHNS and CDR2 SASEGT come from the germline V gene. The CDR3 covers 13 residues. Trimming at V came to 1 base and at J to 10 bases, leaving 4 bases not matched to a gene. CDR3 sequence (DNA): TGTGCCAGCAGTGAAGGACTAGCCAGAGAGCAGTTCTTC. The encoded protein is CASSEGLAREQFF.

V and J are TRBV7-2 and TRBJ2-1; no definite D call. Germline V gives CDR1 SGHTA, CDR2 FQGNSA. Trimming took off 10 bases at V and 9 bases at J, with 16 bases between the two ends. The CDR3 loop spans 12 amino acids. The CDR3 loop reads CATSEDRVEQFF. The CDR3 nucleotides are TGTGCCACCTCCGAGGACCGCGTTGAGCAGTTCTTC.

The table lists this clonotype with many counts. The CDR3 region has the DNA TGTGCCAGCAGTTTAGCTACCCCCACAGATACGCAGTATTTT. It is translated as CASSLATPTDTQYF. This sequence joins TRBV12-3 or TRBV12-4 and TRBJ2-3, with D unclear. V was shortened by 0 bases and J by 2 bases, with 6 bases between the two germline ends. The CDR3 is 14 residues long.

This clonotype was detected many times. The CDR3 nucleotides are TGTGCCAGCAGCAGTCCGGGACAACCTACCGGGGAGCTGTTTTTT. It yields the protein CASSSPGQPTGELFF. The rearrangement joins TRBV6-1 to TRBJ2-2; TRBD1 might be the D (6 bases). Trimming took 6 bases from V and 5 from J, leaving 16 bases between them. The CDR3 runs 15 residues. Germline V lookup: CDR1 MNHNS, CDR2 SASEGT.

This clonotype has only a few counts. The CDR3 is CASSSTTSQQYF. CDR3 nucleotides: TGTGCCAGCAGTTCCACGACTAGCCAGCAGTACTTC. The V call is TRBV6-6, the J call TRBJ2-7; 7 bases are a match to TRBD2. Germline values: CDR1 MNHNY, CDR2 SVGAGI (reference sequence). CDR3 length equals 12 residues. With V trimmed by 4 bases and J by 8 bases, 5 bases remained unmatched.

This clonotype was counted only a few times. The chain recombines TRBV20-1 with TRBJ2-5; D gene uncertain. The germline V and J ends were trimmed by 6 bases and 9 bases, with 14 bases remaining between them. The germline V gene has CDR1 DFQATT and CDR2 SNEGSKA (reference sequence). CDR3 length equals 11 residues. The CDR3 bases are TGCAGTGCAACTCAAGAGTGGGCCCAGTACTTC. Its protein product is CSATQEWAQYF.

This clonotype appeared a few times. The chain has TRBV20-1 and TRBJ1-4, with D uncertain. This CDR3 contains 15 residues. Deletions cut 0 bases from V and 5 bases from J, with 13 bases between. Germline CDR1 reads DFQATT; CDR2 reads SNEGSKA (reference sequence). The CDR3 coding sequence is TGCAGTGCTAGAGATTCCGGCAGTTTCAATGAAAAACTGTTTTTT. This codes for CSARDSGSFNEKLFF.

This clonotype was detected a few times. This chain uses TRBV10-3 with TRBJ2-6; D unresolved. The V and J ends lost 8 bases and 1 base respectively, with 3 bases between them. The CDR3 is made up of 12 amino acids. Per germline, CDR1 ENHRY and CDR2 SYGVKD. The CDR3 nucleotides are TGTGCCATCGGTTCTGGGGCCAACGTCCTGACTTTC. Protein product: CAIGSGANVLTF.

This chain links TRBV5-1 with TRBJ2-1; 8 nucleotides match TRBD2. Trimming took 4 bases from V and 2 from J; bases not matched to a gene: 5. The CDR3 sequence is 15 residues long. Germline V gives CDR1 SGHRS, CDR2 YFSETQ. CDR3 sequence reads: CASSLSGETYNEQFF. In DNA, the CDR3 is TGCGCCAGCAGCCTTAGCGGGGAGACCTACAATGAGCAGTTCTTC.

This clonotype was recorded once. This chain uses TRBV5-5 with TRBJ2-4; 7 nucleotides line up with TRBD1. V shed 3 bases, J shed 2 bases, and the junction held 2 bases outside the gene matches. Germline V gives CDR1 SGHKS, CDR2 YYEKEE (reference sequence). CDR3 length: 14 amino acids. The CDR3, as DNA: TGTGCCAGCAGCTCAGGGGGATCCAAAAACATTCAGTACTTC. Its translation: CASSSGGSKNIQYF.

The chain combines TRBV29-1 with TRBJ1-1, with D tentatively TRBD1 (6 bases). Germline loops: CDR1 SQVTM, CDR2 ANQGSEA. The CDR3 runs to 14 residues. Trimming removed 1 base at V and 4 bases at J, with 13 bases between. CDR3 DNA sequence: TGCAGCGTTGAAGCGGGGGTAGGGGGCACTGAAGCTTTCTTT. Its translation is CSVEAGVGGTEAFF.

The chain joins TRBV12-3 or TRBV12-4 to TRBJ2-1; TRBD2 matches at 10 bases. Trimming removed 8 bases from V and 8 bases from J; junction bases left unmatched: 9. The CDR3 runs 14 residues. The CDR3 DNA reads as TGTGCCAGCTTAAGCGGGAGGGCCGACTATGAGCAGTTCTTC. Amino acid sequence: CASLSGRADYEQFF.

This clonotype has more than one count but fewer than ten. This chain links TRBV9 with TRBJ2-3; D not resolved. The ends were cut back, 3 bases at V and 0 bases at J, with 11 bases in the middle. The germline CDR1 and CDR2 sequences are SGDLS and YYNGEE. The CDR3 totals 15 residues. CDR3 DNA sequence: TGTGCCAGCAGCGCCAATGGGAAAAGCACAGATACGCAGTATTTT. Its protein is CASSANGKSTDTQYF.